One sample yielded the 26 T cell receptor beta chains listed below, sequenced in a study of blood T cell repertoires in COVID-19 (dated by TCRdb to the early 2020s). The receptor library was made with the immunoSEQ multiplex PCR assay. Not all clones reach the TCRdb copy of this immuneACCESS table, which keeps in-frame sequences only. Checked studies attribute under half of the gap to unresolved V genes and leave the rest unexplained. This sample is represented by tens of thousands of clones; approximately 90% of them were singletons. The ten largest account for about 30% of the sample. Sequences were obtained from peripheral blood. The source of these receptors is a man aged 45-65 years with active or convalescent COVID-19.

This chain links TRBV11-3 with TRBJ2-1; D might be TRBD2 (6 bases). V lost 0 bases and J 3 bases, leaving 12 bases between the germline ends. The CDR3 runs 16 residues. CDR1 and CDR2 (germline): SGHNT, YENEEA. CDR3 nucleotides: TGTGCCAGCAGCTTAGATCGGGGGTTCGACTACAATGAGCAGTTCTTC. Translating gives CASSLDRGFDYNEQFF.

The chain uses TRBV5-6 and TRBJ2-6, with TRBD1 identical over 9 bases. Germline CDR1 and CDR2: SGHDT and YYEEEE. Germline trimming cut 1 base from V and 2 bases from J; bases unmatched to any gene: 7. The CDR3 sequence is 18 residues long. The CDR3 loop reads CASSLSTGGVPGANVLTF. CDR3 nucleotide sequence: TGTGCCAGCAGCTTGTCAACAGGGGGCGTCCCTGGGGCCAACGTCCTGACTTTC.

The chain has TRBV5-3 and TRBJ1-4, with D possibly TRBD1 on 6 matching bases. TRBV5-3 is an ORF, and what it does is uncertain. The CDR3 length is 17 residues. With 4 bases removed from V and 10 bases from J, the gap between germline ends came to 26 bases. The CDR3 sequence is CARSQKTTGSQVGKLFF. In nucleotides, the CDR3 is TGTGCCAGAAGCCAAAAAACTACAGGGTCGCAGGTGGGAAAACTGTTTTTT.

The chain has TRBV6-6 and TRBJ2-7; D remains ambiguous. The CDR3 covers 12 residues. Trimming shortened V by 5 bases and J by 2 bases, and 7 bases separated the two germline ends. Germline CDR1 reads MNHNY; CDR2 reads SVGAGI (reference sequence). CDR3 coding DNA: TGTGCCAGCAGTAACAGACCCTACGAGCAGTACTTC. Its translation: CASSNRPYEQYF.

In DNA form, the CDR3 reads TGTGCCAGCAGTTATGATTCCCGCGGGACCGTGGGCTCTGGGGCCAACGTCCTGACTTTC. Protein: CASSYDSRGTVGSGANVLTF. J is TRBJ2-6 and V is TRBV6-2 or TRBV6-3, with D perhaps matching TRBD2 (6 bases). This CDR3 comprises 20 residues. The ends were cut back, 3 bases at V and 0 bases at J, with 21 bases in the middle. Germline V gene sequence: CDR1 MNHEY, CDR2 SVGEGT.

The CDR3 protein is CAWRGYGETQYF. The CDR3 bases are TGTGCCTGGAGGGGCTATGGGGAGACCCAGTACTTC. V is TRBV30 and J is TRBJ2-5; D gene unclear. With 3 bases removed from V and 5 bases from J, the gap between germline ends came to 10 bases. CDR1 is GTSNPN and CDR2 is SVGIG in the germline V gene (reference sequence). CDR3 length equals 12 residues.

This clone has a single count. Here the CDR3 reads CASTNSDGGNTEAFF. The CDR3 DNA sequence: TGTGCCAGCACCAATAGTGACGGGGGGAACACTGAAGCTTTCTTT. J is TRBJ1-1 and V is TRBV5-4; D is perhaps TRBD1 (5 bases). Germline lookup yields CDR1 SGHNT and CDR2 YYREEE (reference sequence). With 6 bases removed from V and 1 base from J, the gap between germline ends came to 16 bases. CDR3 length equals 15 residues.

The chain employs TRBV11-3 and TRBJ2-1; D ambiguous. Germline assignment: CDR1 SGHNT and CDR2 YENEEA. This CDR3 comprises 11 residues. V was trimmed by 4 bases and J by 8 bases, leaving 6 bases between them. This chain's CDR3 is CASSSSDEQFF. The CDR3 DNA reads TGTGCCAGCAGCTCCTCCGATGAGCAGTTCTTC.

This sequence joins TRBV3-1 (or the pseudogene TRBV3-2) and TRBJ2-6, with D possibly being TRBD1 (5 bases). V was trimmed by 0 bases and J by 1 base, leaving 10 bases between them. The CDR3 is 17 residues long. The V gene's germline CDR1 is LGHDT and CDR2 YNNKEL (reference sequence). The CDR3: CASSQEGVDSGANVLTF. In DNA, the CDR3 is TGTGCCAGCAGCCAAGAAGGGGTGGATTCTGGGGCCAACGTCCTGACTTTC.

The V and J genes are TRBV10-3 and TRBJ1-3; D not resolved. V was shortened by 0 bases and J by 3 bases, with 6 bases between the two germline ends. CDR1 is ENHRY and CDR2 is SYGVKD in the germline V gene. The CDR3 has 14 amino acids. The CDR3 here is CAISESGDGNTIYF. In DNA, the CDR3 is TGTGCCATCAGTGAGTCCGGGGATGGAAACACCATATATTTT.

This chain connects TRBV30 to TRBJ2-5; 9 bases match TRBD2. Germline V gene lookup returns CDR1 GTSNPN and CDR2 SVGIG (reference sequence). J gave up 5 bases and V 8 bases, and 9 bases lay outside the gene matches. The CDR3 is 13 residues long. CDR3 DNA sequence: TGTGCCATGGGGCTAGCGGGGTTTGAGACCCAGTACTTC. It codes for CAMGLAGFETQYF.

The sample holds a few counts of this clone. This CDR3 reads CAWSLGGLNSPLHF. In DNA, the CDR3 is TGTGCCTGGAGTCTCGGAGGGCTGAATTCACCCCTCCACTTT. V and J are TRBV30 and TRBJ1-6; the D is unclear. This CDR3 has 14 amino acids. The germline CDR1 and CDR2 sequences are GTSNPN and SVGIG (reference sequence). Trimming removed 2 bases at V and 7 bases at J, with 12 bases between.

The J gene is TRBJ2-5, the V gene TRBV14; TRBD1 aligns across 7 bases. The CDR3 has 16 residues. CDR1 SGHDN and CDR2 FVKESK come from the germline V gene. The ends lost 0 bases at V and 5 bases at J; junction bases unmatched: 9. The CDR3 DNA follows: TGTGCCAGCAGCCAAGATTTAGGGGGCGGCTATGAGACCCAGTACTTC. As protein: CASSQDLGGGYETQYF.

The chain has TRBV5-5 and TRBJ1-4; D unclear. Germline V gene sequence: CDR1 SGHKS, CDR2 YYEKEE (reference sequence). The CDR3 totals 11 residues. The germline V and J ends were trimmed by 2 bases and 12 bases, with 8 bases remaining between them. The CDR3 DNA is TGTGCCAGCAGCTTAAACCTAGAACTGTTTTTT. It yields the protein CASSLNLELFF.

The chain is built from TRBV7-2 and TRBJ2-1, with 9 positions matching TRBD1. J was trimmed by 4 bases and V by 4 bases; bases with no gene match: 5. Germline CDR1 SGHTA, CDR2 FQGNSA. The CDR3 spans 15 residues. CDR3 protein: CASSSGTGSYNEQFF. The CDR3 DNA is TGTGCCAGCAGCTCAGGGACAGGGTCTTACAATGAGCAGTTCTTC.

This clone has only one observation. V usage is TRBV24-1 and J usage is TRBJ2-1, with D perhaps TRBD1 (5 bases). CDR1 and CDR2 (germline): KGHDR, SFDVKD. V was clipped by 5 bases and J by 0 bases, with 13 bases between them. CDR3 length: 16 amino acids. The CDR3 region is CATSAITGSSYNEQFF. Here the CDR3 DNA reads TGTGCCACCAGTGCAATCACAGGAAGCTCCTACAATGAGCAGTTCTTC.

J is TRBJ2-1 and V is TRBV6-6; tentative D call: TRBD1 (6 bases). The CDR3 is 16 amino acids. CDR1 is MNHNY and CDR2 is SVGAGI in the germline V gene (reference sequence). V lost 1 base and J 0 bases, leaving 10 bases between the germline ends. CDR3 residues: CASSYLAGASYNEQFF. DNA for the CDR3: TGTGCCAGCAGTTACTTGGCAGGGGCCTCCTACAATGAGCAGTTCTTC.

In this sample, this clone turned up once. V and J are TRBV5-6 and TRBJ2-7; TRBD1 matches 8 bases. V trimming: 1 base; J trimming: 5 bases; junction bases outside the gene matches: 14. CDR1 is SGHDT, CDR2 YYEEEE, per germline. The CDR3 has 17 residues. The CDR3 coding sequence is TGTGCCAGCAGCTTGAGGGCTCCCAGGGGGCGTCTGGACGAGCAGTACTTC. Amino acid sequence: CASSLRAPRGRLDEQYF.

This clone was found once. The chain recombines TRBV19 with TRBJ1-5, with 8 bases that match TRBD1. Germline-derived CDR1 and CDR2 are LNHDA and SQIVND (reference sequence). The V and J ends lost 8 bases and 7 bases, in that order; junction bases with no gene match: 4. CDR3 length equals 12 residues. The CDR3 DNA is TGTGCCAGTGGACAGGGTGAACAGCCCCAGCATTTT. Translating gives CASGQGEQPQHF.

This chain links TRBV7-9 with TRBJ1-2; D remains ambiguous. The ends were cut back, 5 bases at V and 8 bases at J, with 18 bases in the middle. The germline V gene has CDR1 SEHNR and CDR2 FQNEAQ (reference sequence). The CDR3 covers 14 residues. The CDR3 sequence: CASSQTGRDKGYTF. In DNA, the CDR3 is TGTGCCAGCAGCCAAACTGGACGGGATAAGGGCTACACCTTC.

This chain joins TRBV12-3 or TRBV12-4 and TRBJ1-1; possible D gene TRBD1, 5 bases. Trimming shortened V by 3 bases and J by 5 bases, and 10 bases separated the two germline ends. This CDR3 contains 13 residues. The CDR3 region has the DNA TGTGCCAGCAGTTTTGACAGAAGGACTGAAGCTTTCTTT. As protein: CASSFDRRTEAFF.

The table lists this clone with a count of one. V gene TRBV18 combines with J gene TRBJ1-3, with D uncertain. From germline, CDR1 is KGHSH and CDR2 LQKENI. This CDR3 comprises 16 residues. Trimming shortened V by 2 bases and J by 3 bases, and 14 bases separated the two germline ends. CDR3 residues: CASSPSAAPIGNTIYF. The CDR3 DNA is TGTGCCAGCTCACCAAGCGCGGCGCCAATTGGAAACACCATATATTTT.

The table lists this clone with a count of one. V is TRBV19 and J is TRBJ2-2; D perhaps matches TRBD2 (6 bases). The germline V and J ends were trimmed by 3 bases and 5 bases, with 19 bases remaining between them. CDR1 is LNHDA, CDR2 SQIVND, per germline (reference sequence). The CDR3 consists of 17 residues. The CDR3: CASSISRYPRGTGELFF. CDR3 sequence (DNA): TGTGCCAGTAGTATCTCTCGCTACCCTCGGGGGACCGGGGAGCTGTTTTTT.

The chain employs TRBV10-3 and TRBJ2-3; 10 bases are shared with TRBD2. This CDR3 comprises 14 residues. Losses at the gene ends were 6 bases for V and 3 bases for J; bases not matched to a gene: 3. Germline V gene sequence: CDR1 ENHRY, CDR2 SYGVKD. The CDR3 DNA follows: TGTGCCATCAGGCTAGCGGGGGAGACAGATACGCAGTATTTT. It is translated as CAIRLAGETDTQYF.

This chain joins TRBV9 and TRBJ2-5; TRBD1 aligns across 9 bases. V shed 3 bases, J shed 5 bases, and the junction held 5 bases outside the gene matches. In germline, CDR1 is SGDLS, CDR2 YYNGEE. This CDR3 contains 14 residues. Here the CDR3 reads CASSDRDRAETQYF. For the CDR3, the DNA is TGTGCCAGCAGCGACAGGGACAGGGCGGAGACCCAGTACTTC.

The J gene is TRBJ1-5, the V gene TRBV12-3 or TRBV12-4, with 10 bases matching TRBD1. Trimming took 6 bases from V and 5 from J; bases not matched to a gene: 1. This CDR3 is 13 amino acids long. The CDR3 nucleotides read TGTGCCAGCAGGGGACAGGGGCATCAGCCCCAGCATTTT. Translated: CASRGQGHQPQHF.